This T cell receptor beta chain was profiled in a study of CD8 T cells in Susac syndrome. Study conclusions and caveats: The CD4+ T cell repertoires that were profiled in Susac syndrome showed no clonal expansion. It was acknowledged by the study that relatively few individuals were included in its TCR sequencing and HLA analysis.

As for this clonotype: The antigen remains undetermined.

Germline CDR1 is DFQATT and CDR2 is SNEGSKA (reference sequence). This CDR3 region has 14 residues. J lost 1 base, V lost 4 bases, and 4 bases had no gene match. Random hexamers were used to reverse transcribe the RNA input (about 0.5 to 1 ug). TCRdb processed the immunoSEQ multiplex PCR reads anew with MiXCR; each CDR3 protein has one entry. The table has tens of thousands of distinct CDR3 sequences, over 90% seen once. Fulfillment of recently defined diagnostic criteria for definite or probable disease was shown by the patients with Susac syndrome. TEMRA cells were FACS-enriched and CD8+ and CD4+ T cells negatively isolated.

The chain is built from TRBV20-1 and TRBJ2-5, with 9 nucleotides matching TRBD2. This receptor was obtained from a human donor with Susac syndrome. Sequenced sample: CD4+ T cells from PBMCs. The CDR3 DNA reads TGCAGTGCTATCTTAGCGGGGGCCCAAGAGACCCAGTACTTC. It codes for CSAILAGAQETQYF.